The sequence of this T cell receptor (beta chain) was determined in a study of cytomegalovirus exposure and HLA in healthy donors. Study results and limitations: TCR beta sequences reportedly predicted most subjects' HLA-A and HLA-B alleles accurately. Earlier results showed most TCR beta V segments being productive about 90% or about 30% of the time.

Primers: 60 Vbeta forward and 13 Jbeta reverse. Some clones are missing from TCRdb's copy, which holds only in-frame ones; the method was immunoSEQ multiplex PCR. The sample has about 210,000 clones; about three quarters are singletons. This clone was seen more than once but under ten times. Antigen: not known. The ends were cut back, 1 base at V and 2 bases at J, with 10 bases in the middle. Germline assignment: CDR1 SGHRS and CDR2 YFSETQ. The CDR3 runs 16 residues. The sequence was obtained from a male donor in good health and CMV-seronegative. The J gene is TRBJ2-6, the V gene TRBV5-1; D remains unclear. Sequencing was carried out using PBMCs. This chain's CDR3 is CASSLTPDTGANVLTF. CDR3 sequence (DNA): TGCGCCAGCAGCTTGACACCCGACACTGGGGCCAACGTCCTGACTTTC.